The 5 T cell receptor beta chains below come from one sample, sequenced in a study of T cell responses to AZD1222 COVID-19 vaccine. Data came from immunoSEQ multiplex PCR; TCRdb stores just in-frame clones and leaves some out. The table has 92,000 or so clones, 90% seen once; the top ten hold about a quarter. The starting material was peripheral blood, obtained on day 0 of AZD1222 vaccination. Receptor source: an adult in good health.

J is TRBJ2-1 and V is TRBV28; D remains unclear. The CDR3 sequence is 16 residues long. Trimming removed 1 base at V and 0 bases at J, with 10 bases between. Per the germline V gene, CDR1 is MDHEN and CDR2 is SYDVKM. The CDR3 protein is CASSLYSASSYNEQFF. The CDR3 region has the DNA TGTGCCAGCAGTTTATATTCAGCAAGCTCCTACAATGAGCAGTTCTTC.

This clone was counted between two and nine times. The CDR3 sequence: CSASDFGDQPQHF. The CDR3 bases are TGCAGTGCTAGTGACTTTGGGGATCAGCCCCAGCATTTT. This chain uses TRBV20-1 with TRBJ1-5; D remains unclear. Per germline, CDR1 DFQATT and CDR2 SNEGSKA (reference sequence). The CDR3 totals 13 residues. V dropped 3 bases and J dropped 5 bases, with 11 bases sitting between them.

This clone appeared a single time. This chain uses TRBV11-2 with TRBJ2-7, with 7 bases aligning to TRBD1. CDR1 and CDR2 from the germline V gene are SGHAT and FQNNGV. The junction had 7 bases not matched to a gene; V was cut back by 5 bases and J by 3 bases. CDR3 size: 14 residues. The CDR3 region has the DNA TGTGCCAGCAGCGCCGGACAGGTCGGCTACGAGCAGTACTTC. This gives the protein CASSAGQVGYEQYF. Complete variable domain (other parts from reference TRBV11-2 and TRBJ2-7): EAGVAQSPRYKIIEKRQSVAFWCNPISGHATLYWYQQILGQGPKLLIQFQNNGVVDDSQLPKDRFSAERLKGVDSTLKIQPAKLEDSAVYLCASSAGQVGYEQYFGPGTRLTVT.

This clone was detected only once. This chain links TRBV27 with TRBJ1-1; no reliable D call. The CDR3 runs 14 residues. The germline V and J ends were trimmed by 4 bases and 4 bases, with 13 bases remaining between them. Germline V gene lookup returns CDR1 MNHEY and CDR2 SMNVEV (reference sequence). CDR3 residues: CASSYSPVGTEAFF. The CDR3 nucleotides are TGTGCCAGCAGTTACAGCCCGGTGGGCACTGAAGCTTTCTTT.

This rearrangement joins TRBV28 to TRBJ1-1; D perhaps matches TRBD1 (5 bases). Germline CDR1 and CDR2: MDHEN and SYDVKM. The CDR3 totals 14 residues. V lost 6 bases and J lost 3, with 14 bases in between. The CDR3 is CASRLSGGYTEAFF. The CDR3 DNA follows: TGTGCCAGCAGACTCTCTGGGGGGTACACTGAAGCTTTCTTT.